This T cell receptor beta chain was captured in a study of siplizumab effects on memory and regulatory T cells. Points on this clone: The antigen remains unidentified.

Here immunoSEQ multiplex PCR was the method, and the copy in TCRdb shows in-frame clones only, minus some. Among under 150,000 clones listed, roughly 94% were seen once. Germline CDR1 reads SGHDN; CDR2 reads FVKESK. This CDR3 comprises 13 residues. V was trimmed by 2 bases and J by 6 bases, leaving 11 bases between them. Study-wide results and caveats: In unstimulated cells, naive T cells appeared more diverse than memory T cells and seemed major alloresponse contributors. An assignable naive or memory phenotype was lacking in roughly 80-97% of proliferating CD4+ or CD8+ clones.

The gene calls are TRBV14 and TRBJ2-7, with D uncertain. The TCR originated in a human donor in good health. Material: non-Treg CD4+ T cells sorted from blood. The CDR3 loop is CASSQIATSEQYF. DNA for the CDR3: TGTGCCAGCAGCCAAATTGCCACATCCGAGCAGTACTTC.